What follows are 7 T cell receptor beta chains derived from one specimen sequenced in a study of TIL therapy for anti-PD-1-resistant metastatic lung cancer. Sequencing used immunoSEQ v3. Produced via immunoSEQ multiplex PCR; TCRdb's table is partial and in-frame only. The repertoire holds about 14,000 clones, 66% seen once, with roughly 8.6% in the top ten. The time point here: pre-treatment sample, taken before nivolumab and TIL therapy. The tumor samples were excised metastases, mostly pleural nodules or supraclavicular lymph nodes. This material consisted of tumor tissue, taken at baseline. The source of these receptors is a woman aged 30-79 years with non-small cell lung cancer.

The V call is TRBV6-4, the J call TRBJ2-1; D is perhaps TRBD2 (5 bases). V was clipped by 4 bases and J by 0 bases, with 13 bases between them. This CDR3 has 16 amino acids. In germline, CDR1 is MRHNA, CDR2 SNTAGT. CDR3 in DNA: TGTGCCAGCAGTGTGGAGCGGACCCGCTCCTACAATGAGCAGTTCTTC. It specifies CASSVERTRSYNEQFF.

J is TRBJ1-6 and V is TRBV7-9; maybe TRBD1 (5 bases). Trimming took 5 bases from V and 7 from J, leaving 6 bases between them. CDR1 is SEHNR, CDR2 FQNEAQ, per germline (reference sequence). The CDR3 consists of 12 residues. CDR3 residues: CASSRDNSPLHF. CDR3 nucleotides: TGTGCCAGCAGCCGGGACAATTCACCCCTCCACTTT.

The V call is TRBV28, the J call TRBJ2-1, with D perhaps matching TRBD2 (5 bases). V lost 4 bases and J 3 bases, leaving 16 bases between the germline ends. CDR1 and CDR2 from the germline V gene are MDHEN and SYDVKM. This CDR3 spans 16 amino acids. CDR3 DNA sequence: TGTGCCAGCAGTTCCCCCCAAGCGGCGTTCTACAATGAGCAGTTCTTC. It is translated as CASSSPQAAFYNEQFF.

The chain combines TRBV11-2 with TRBJ2-1, with D hard to call. Germline loops: CDR1 SGHAT, CDR2 FQNNGV. The CDR3 consists of 15 residues. The V end lost 2 bases, the J end lost 4 bases, and 12 bases lay between the germline ends. The CDR3 bases are TGTGCCAGCAGCTTACCACCCGCTATTTACAATGAGCAGTTCTTC. Translating gives CASSLPPAIYNEQFF.

This clone has more than one count but fewer than ten. This chain links TRBV11-2 with TRBJ2-5; the D gene is possibly TRBD1 (6 bases). V lost 4 bases and J 1 base, leaving 16 bases between the germline ends. This CDR3 region has 16 residues. The germline V gene encodes CDR1 SGHAT and CDR2 FQNNGV. The CDR3 reads CASSSNGGGVQETQYF. In DNA form, the CDR3 reads TGTGCCAGCAGCTCGAACGGTGGGGGCGTCCAAGAGACCCAGTACTTC.

The rearrangement links TRBV18 to TRBJ1-1, with 7 nucleotides matching TRBD1. Looked up from germline, CDR1 is KGHSH and CDR2 is LQKENI. This CDR3 has 12 amino acids. V lost 3 bases to trimming and J lost 10 bases; unmatched junction nucleotides: 5. As DNA, the CDR3 is TGTGCCAGCTCACCCAGGGGGGCTCGAGCTTTCTTT. It encodes CASSPRGARAFF.

This chain connects TRBV13 to TRBJ2-4; D gene uncertain. Germline V CDR1 and CDR2: PRHDT, FYEKMQ (reference sequence). The CDR3 totals 18 residues. Trimming left V 3 bases short and J 3 bases short, with 21 bases between. The CDR3 spells CASSLRPHVDIGKNIQYF. Here the CDR3 DNA reads TGTGCCAGCAGCTTGAGGCCCCACGTCGACATCGGCAAAAACATTCAGTACTTC.